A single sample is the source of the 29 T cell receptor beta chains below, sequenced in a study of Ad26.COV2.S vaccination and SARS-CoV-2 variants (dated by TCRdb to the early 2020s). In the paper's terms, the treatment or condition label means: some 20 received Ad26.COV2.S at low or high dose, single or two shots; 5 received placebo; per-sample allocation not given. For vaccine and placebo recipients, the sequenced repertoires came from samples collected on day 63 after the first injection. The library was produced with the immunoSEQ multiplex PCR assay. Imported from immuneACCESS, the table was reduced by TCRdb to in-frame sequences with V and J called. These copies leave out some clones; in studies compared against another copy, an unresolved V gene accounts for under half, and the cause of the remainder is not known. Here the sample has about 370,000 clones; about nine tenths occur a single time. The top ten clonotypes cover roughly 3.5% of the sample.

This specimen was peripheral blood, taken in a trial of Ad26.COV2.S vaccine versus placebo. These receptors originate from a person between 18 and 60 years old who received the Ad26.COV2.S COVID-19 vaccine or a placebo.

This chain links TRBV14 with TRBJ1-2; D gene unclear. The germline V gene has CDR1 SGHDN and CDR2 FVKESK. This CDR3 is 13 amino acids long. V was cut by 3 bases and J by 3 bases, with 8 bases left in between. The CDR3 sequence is CASSHGVDYGYTF. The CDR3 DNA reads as TGTGCCAGCAGCCATGGGGTTGACTATGGCTACACCTTC. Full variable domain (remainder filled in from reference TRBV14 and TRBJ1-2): EAGVTQFPSHSVIEKGQTVTLRCDPISGHDNLYWYRRVMGKEIKFLLHFVKESKQDESGMPNNRFLAERTGGTYSTLKVQPAELEDSGVYFCASSHGVDYGYTFGSGTRLTVV.

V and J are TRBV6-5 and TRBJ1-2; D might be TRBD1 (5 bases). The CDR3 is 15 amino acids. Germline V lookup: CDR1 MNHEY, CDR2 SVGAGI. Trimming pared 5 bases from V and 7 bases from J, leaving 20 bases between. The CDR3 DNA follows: TGTGCCAGCAGTACCGGACTGCAATCGGGGGTTGGCTACACCTTC. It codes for CASSTGLQSGVGYTF.

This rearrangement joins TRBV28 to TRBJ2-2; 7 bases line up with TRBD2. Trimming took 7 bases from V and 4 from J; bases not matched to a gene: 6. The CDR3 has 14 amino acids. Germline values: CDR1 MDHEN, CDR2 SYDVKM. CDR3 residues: CASTWEGPTGELFF. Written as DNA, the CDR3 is TGTGCCAGCACCTGGGAGGGGCCCACCGGGGAGCTGTTTTTT. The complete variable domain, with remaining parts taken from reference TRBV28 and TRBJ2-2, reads DVKVTQSSRYLVKRTGEKVFLECVQDMDHENMFWYRQDPGLGLRLIYFSYDVKMKEKGDIPEGYSVSREKKERFSLILESASTNQTSMYLCASTWEGPTGELFFGEGSRLTVL.

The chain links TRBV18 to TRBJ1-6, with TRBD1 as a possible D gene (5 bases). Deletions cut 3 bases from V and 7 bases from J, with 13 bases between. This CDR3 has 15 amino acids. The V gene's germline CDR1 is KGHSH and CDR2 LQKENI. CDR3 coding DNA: TGTGCCAGCTCACCCTCGGGGGGGACCAATTCACCCCTCCACTTT. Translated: CASSPSGGTNSPLHF.

CDR3 region: CASKRGLDGELFF. The CDR3 DNA reads TGTGCCAGCAAACGGGGGCTGGACGGGGAGCTGTTTTTT. The V call is TRBV6-5, the J call TRBJ2-2; D possibly uses TRBD1 or TRBD2 (6 bases each). The CDR3 runs to 13 residues. Trimming shortened V by 7 bases and J by 7 bases, and 13 bases separated the two germline ends. Germline V gene data show CDR1 as MNHEY and CDR2 as SVGAGI.

The CDR3 here is CASSLSPGQGAHEQYF. Here the CDR3 DNA reads TGCGCCAGCAGCTTGTCGCCGGGACAGGGGGCCCACGAGCAGTACTTC. The chain carries TRBV5-1 and TRBJ2-7; 12 bases align to TRBD1. J lost 5 bases, V lost 1 base, and 7 bases had no gene match. This CDR3 comprises 16 residues. Germline V gives CDR1 SGHRS, CDR2 YFSETQ.

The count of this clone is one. CDR3 residues: CASRGQGGRAFF. CDR3 bases: TGTGCCAGCAGAGGACAGGGGGGGAGAGCTTTCTTT. The gene calls are TRBV12-3 or TRBV12-4 and TRBJ1-1; TRBD1 matches at 10 bases. Germline trimming cut 6 bases from V and 10 bases from J; bases unmatched to any gene: 5. The CDR3 length is 12 residues.

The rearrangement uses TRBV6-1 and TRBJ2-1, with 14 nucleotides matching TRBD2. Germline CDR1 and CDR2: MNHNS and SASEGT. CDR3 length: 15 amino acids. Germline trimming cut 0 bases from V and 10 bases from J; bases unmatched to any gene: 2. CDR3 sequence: CASSEAWTSGGEQFF. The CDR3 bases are TGTGCCAGCAGTGAAGCGTGGACTAGCGGGGGGGAGCAGTTCTTC.

As DNA, the CDR3 is TGTGCCAGCAGCCCCGGGGTGGGGACTGGGGCCAACGTCCTGACTTTC. Translating it yields CASSPGVGTGANVLTF. The genes are TRBV7-6 and TRBJ2-6, with a weak D call TRBD2 (5 bases). CDR1 is SGHVS and CDR2 is FNYEAQ in the germline V gene. The CDR3 is made up of 16 amino acids. Trimming pared 5 bases from V and 2 bases from J, leaving 13 bases between.

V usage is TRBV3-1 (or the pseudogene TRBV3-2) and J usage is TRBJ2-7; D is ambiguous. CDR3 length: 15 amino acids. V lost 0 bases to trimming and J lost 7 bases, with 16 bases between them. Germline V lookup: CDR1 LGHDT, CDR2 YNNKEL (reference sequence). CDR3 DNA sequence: TGTGCCAGCAGCCAAGATGCGGCAGGCTCTTATGAGCAGTACTTC. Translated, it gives CASSQDAAGSYEQYF.

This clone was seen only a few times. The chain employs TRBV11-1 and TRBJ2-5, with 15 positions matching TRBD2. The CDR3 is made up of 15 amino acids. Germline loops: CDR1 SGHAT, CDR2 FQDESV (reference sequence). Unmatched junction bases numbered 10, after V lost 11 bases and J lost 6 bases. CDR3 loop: CAVTNGTSGGKTQYF. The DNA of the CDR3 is TGTGCCGTCACGAACGGGACTAGCGGGGGGAAGACCCAGTACTTC.

Here the CDR3 reads CASSLVPPDPYGYTF. DNA for the CDR3: TGTGCCAGCAGCTTGGTTCCCCCGGACCCCTATGGCTACACCTTC. The genes are TRBV5-4 and TRBJ1-2; D is ambiguous. Trimming removed 0 bases at V and 4 bases at J, with 13 bases between. CDR1 and CDR2 (germline): SGHNT, YYREEE (reference sequence). The CDR3 runs to 15 residues. Supplemented by reference TRBV5-4 and TRBJ1-2, the full variable domain reads ETGVTQSPTHLIKTRGQQVTLRCSSQSGHNTVSWYQQALGQGPQFIFQYYREEENGRGNFPPRFSGLQFPNYSSELNVNALELDDSALYLCASSLVPPDPYGYTFGSGTRLTVV.

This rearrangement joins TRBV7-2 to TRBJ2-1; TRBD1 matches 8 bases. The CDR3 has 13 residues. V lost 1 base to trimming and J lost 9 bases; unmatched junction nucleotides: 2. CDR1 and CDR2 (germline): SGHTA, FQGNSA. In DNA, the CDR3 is TGTGCCAGCAGCTTAGGGACAGGGAGTGAGCAGTTCTTC. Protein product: CASSLGTGSEQFF.

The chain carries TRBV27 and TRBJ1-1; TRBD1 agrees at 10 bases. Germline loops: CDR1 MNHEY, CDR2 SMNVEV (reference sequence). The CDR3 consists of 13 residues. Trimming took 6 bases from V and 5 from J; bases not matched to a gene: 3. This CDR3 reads CASRRTGGTEAFF. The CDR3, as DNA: TGTGCCAGCAGGCGGACAGGGGGGACTGAAGCTTTCTTT.

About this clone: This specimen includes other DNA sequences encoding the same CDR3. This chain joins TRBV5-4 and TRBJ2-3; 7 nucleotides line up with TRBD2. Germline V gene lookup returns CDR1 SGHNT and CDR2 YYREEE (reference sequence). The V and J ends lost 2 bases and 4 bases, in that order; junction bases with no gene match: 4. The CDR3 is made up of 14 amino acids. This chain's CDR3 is CASSFGRGPDTQYF. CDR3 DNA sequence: TGTGCCAGCAGCTTTGGGAGGGGTCCAGATACGCAGTATTTT.

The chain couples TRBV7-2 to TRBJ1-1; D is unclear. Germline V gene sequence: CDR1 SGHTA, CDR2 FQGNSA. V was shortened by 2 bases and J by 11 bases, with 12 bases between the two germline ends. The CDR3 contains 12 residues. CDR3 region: CASSLLEGSAFF. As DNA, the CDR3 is TGTGCCAGCAGCTTATTGGAGGGATCGGCTTTCTTT.

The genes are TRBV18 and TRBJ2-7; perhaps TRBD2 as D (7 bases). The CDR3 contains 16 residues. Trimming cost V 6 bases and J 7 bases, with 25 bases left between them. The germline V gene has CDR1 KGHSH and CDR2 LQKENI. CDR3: CASSPGGRRPVYEQYF. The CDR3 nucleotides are TGTGCCAGCTCCCCCGGGGGGCGCAGGCCGGTTTATGAGCAGTACTTC.

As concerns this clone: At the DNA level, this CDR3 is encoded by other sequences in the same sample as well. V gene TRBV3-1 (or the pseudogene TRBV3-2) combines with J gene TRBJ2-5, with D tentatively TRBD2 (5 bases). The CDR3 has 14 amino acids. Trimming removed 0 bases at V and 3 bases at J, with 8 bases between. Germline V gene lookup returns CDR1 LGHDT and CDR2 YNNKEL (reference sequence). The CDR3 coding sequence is TGTGCCAGCAGCCAAGATGTCGGGGAAGAGACCCAGTACTTC. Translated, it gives CASSQDVGEETQYF.

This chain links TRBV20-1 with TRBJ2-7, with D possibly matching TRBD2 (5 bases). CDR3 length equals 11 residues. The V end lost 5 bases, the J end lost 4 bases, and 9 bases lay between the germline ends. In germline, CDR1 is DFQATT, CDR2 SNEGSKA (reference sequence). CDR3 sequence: CSAGRTYEQYF. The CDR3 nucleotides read TGCAGTGCTGGCAGGACTTACGAGCAGTACTTC.

The DNA for the CDR3 is TGTGCCAGCAGTTATGACGAGGCGAACACTGAAGCTTTCTTT. This codes for CASSYDEANTEAFF. The chain is built from TRBV6-5 and TRBJ1-1, with unresolved D. The CDR3 is 14 residues long. Trimming stripped 3 bases from V and 1 base from J, with 9 bases between. From germline, CDR1 is MNHEY and CDR2 SVGAGI.

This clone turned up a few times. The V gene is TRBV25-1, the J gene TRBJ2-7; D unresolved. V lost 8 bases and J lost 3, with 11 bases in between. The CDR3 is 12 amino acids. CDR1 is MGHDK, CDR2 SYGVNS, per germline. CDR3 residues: CASEQYGYEQYF. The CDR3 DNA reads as TGTGCCAGCGAGCAATATGGCTACGAGCAGTACTTC.

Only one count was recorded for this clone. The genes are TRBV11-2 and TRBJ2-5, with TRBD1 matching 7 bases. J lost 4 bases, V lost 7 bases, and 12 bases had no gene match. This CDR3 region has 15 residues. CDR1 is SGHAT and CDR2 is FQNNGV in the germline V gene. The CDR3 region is CASTSSPDRAETQYF. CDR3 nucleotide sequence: TGTGCCAGCACCTCCTCCCCCGACAGGGCAGAGACCCAGTACTTC.

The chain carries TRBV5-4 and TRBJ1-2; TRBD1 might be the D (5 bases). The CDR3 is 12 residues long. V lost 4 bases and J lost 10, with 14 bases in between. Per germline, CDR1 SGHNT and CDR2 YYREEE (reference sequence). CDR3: CASSGEGQVYTF. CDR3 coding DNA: TGTGCCAGCAGCGGAGAGGGGCAAGTCTACACCTTC.

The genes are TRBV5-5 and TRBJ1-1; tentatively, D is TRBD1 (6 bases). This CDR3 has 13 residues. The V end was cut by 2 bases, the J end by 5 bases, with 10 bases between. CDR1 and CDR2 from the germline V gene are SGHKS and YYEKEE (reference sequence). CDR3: CASSLEGVTEAFF. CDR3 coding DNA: TGTGCCAGCAGCTTAGAGGGGGTTACTGAAGCTTTCTTT. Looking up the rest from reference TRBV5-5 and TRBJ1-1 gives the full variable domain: DAGVTQSPTHLIKTRGQQVTLRCSPISGHKSVSWYQQVLGQGPQFIFQYYEKEERGRGNFPDRFSARQFPNYSSELNVNALLLGDSALYLCASSLEGVTEAFFGQGTRLTVV.

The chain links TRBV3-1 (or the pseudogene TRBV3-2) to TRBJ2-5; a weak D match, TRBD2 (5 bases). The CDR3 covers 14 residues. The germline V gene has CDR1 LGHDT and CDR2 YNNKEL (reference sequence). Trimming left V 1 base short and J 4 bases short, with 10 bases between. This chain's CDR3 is CASSQVASAETQYF. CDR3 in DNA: TGTGCCAGCAGCCAAGTAGCGTCGGCAGAGACCCAGTACTTC.

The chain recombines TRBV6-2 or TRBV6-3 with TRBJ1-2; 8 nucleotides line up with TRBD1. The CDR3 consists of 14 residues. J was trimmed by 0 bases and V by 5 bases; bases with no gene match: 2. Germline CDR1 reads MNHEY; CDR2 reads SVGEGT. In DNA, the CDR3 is TGTGCCAGCAGTCCGGGACAGGCTAACTATGGCTACACCTTC. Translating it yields CASSPGQANYGYTF.

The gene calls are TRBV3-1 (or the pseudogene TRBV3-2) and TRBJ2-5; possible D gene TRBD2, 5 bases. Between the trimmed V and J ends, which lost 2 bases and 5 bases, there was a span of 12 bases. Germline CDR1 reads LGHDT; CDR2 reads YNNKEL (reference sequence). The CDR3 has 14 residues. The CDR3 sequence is CASSQSDSGETQYF. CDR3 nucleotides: TGTGCCAGCAGCCAATCGGACTCTGGGGAGACCCAGTACTTC.

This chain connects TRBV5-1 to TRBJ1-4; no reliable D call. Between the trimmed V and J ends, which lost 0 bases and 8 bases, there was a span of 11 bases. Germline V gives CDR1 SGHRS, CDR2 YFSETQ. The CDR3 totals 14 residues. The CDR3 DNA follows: TGCGCCAGCAGCTTGGTTCCAGCGGGGGAAAAACTGTTTTTT. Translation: CASSLVPAGEKLFF.

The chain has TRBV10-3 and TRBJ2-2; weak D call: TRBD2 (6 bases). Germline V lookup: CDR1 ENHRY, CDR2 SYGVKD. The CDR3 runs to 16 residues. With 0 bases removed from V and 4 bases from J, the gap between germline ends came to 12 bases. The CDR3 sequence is CAISESGGVGTGELFF. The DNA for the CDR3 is TGTGCCATCAGTGAGTCAGGAGGGGTCGGCACCGGGGAGCTGTTTTTT.